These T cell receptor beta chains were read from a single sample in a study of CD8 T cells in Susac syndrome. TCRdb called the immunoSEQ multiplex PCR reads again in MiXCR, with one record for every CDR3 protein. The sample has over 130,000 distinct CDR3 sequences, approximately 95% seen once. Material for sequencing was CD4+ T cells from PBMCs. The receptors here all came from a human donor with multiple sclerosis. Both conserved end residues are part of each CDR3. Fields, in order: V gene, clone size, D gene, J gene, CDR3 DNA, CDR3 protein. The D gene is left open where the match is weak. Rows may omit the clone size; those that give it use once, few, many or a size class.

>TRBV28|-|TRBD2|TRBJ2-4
TGTGCCAGCAGGTCGGGAGGGGCCAAAAACATTCAGTACTTC
CASRSGGAKNIQYF
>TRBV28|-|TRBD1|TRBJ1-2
TGTGCCAGCAGTTCCCCTACCCGGGACAGGGGGACGGAGGGCTACACCTTC
CASSSPTRDRGTEGYTF
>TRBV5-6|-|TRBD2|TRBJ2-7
TGTGCCAGCAGCTTGGGGACTAGCGGGGTCCAATCCTACGAGCAGTACTTC
CASSLGTSGVQSYEQYF
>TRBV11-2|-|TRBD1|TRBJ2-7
TGTGCCAGCAGCCAAAGCGCGGGACAGGGGACCTACGAGCAGTACTTC
CASSQSAGQGTYEQYF
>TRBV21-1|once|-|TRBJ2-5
TGTGCCAGCAGCAATAGCGGGAGCCAAGAGACCCAGTACTTC
CASSNSGSQETQYF
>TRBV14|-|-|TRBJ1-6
TGTGCCAGCAGCCAAGGGGGGATCTCCTATAATTCACCCCTCCACTTT
CASSQGGISYNSPLHF
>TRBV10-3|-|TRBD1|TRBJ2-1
TGTGCCATCAGGGCCCTGGGACAGGGAGTGAGAACAAGGGAGAACAATGAGCAGTTCTTC
CAIRALGQGVRTRENNEQFF
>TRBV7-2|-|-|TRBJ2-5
TGTGCCAGCAGCTTAGAACTCCAAGAGACCCAGTACTTC
CASSLELQETQYF
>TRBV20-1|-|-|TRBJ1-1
TGCAGTGCCGAACAGGGACTCAACACTGAAGCTTTCTTT
CSAEQGLNTEAFF
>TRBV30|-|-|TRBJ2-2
TGTGCCTGGAGTGTAAGGGGCTTCGACACCGGGGAGCTGTTTTTT
CAWSVRGFDTGELFF
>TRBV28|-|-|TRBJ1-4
TGTGCCAGCAGAGGGGACTTGGCCGAAAAACTGTTTTTT
CASRGDLAEKLFF
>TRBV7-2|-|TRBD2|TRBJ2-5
TGTGCCAGCAGCTTGGGACTAGGCATACAAGAGACCCAGTACTTC
CASSLGLGIQETQYF
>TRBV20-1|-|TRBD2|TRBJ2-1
TGCAGTGCTGGACACAGATTAGCGGGAGTGGGCAATGAGCAGTTCTTC
CSAGHRLAGVGNEQFF
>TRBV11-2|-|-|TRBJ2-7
TGTGCCAGCAGCTTAGGTTCCACCGGGACGGTGTACTTC
CASSLGSTGTVYF
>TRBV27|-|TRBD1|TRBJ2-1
TGTGCCAGCAGTACACGGGACAGGGTTGGGAATGAGCAGTTCTTC
CASSTRDRVGNEQFF
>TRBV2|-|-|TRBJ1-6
TGTGCCAGCAGTGCAGGGATAGGGTCACCCCTCCACTTT
CASSAGIGSPLHF
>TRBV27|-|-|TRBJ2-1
TGTGCCAGCAGTCCGCTGGTGGCCAATGAGCAGTTCTTC
CASSPLVANEQFF
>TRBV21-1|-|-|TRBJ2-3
TGTGCCAGCAGCAAATCCTCCGGGCCCGGGGGGGGTGCAGATACGCAGTATTTT
CASSKSSGPGGGADTQYF
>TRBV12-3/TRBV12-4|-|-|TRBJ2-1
TGTGCCAGCCGTTCGAGTCTCTCCCCCTACAATGAGCAGTTCTTC
CASRSSLSPYNEQFF
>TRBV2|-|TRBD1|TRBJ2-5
TGTGCCAGCAGCTTCAACAGGGGGGCGCCACCCCAAGAGACCCAGTACTTC
CASSFNRGAPPQETQYF
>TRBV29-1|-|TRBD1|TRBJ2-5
TGCAGCGGGAGAGGGACAGCCGCCCAAGAGACCCAGTACTTC
CSGRGTAAQETQYF
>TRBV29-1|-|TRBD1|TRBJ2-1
TGCAGCGTTGCAGGGGGCTGGGCCTACAATGAGCAGTTCTTC
CSVAGGWAYNEQFF
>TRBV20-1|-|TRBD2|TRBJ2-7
TGCAGTGCTATTAGGGGGACTAGCGCGGACGAGCAGTACTTC
CSAIRGTSADEQYF
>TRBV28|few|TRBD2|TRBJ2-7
TGTGCGGACCGGACTAGCGGGGTCGAGCAGTACTTC
CADRTSGVEQYF
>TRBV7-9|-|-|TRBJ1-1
TGTGCCAGCAGCTTATGGACCACACATGAAGCTTTCTTT
CASSLWTTHEAFF
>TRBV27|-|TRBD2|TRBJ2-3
TGTGCCAGCAATGTACTAGCGGGAGGCACAGATACGCAGTATTTT
CASNVLAGGTDTQYF
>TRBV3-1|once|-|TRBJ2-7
TGTGCCAGCAGCCCCCCTCGGGGTCCCTACGAGCAGTACTTC
CASSPPRGPYEQYF
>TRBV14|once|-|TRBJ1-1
TGTGCCAGCAGCCAAGTTGTCGGGTCCACTGAAGCTTTCTTT
CASSQVVGSTEAFF
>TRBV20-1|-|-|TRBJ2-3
TGCAGTGCTATAATCCCCCGGGCGCTTAGCACAGATACGCAGTATTTT
CSAIIPRALSTDTQYF
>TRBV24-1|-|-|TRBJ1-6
TGTGCCACCAGTGCCGCCCAGGACTCACCCCTCCACTTT
CATSAAQDSPLHF
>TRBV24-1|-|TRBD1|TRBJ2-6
TGTGCCACCAGTGCGGGACAGGGCCCTGGGGCCAACGTCCTGACTTTC
CATSAGQGPGANVLTF
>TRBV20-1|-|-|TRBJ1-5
TGCAGTGCTAGAGAGGGGGGGCCGAGCAATCAGCCCCAGCATTTT
CSAREGGPSNQPQHF
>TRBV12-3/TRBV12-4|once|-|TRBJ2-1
TGTGCCAGCAGCCGTTCTCGGGACTCACATGAGCAGTTCTTC
CASSRSRDSHEQFF
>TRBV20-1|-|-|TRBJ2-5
TGCAGTGCTAGAGTAGCTATGCAAGAGACCCAGTACTTC
CSARVAMQETQYF
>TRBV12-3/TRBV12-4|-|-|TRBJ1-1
TGTGCCAGCAGTTTACAGAAGAACACTGAAGCTTTCTTT
CASSLQKNTEAFF
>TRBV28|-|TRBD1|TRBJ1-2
TGTGCCAGCCTCCGACAGGGGACGGGAGGCTACACCTTC
CASLRQGTGGYTF
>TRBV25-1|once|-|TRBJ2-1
TGTGCCAGCAGGGGGGGCGCAAGGGGTGAGCAGTTCTTC
CASRGGARGEQFF
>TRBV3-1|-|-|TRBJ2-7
TGTGCCAGCAGCCAACCGAGCTCTTGGACAGTCGAGCAGTACTTC
CASSQPSSWTVEQYF
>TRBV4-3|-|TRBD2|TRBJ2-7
TGCGCCAGCAGCCAAGATCAAGCGGGGGGGCTCGAGCAGTACTTC
CASSQDQAGGLEQYF
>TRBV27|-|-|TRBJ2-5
TGTGCCAGCAGTTTATGGGCTCACCAAGAGACCCAGTACTTC
CASSLWAHQETQYF